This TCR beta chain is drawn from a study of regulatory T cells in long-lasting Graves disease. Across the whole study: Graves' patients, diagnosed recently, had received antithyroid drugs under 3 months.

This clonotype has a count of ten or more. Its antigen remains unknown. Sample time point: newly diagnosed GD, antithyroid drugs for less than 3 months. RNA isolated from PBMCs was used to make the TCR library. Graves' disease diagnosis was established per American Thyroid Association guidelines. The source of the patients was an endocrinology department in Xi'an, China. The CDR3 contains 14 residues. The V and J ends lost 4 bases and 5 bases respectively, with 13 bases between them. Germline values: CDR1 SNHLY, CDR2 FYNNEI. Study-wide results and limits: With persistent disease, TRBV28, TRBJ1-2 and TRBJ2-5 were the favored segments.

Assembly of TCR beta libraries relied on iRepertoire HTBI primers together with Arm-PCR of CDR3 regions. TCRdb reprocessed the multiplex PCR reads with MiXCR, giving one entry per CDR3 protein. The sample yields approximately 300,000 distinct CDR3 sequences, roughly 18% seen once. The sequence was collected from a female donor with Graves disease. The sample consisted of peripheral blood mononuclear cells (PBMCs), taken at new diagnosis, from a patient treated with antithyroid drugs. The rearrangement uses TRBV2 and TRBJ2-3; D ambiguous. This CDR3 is CASSVSEEIDTQYF. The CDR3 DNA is TGTGCCAGCAGTGTAAGCGAGGAGATAGATACGCAGTATTTT.